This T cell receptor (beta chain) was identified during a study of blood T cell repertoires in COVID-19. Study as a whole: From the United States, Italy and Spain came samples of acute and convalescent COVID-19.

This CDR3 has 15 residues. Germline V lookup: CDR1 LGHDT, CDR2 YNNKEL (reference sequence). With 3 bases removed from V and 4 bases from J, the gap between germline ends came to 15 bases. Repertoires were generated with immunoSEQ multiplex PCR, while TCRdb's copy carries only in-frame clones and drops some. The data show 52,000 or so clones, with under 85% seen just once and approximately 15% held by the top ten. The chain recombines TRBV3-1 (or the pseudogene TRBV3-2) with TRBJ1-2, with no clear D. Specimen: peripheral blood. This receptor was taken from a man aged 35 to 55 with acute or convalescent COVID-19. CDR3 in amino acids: CASSQAEVMGYGYTF. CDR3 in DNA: TGTGCCAGCAGCCAGGCTGAGGTTATGGGCTATGGCTACACCTTC.